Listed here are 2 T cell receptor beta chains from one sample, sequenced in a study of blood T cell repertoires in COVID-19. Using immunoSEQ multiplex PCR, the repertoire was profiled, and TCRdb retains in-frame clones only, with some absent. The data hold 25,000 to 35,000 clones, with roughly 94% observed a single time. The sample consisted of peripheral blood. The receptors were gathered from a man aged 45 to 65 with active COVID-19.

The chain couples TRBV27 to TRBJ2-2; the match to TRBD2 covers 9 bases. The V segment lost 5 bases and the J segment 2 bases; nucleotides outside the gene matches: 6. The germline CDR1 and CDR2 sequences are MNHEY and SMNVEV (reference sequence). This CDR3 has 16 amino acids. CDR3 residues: CASSRSSGDNTGELFF. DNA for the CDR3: TGTGCCAGCAGTCGATCTAGCGGGGACAACACCGGGGAGCTGTTTTTT.

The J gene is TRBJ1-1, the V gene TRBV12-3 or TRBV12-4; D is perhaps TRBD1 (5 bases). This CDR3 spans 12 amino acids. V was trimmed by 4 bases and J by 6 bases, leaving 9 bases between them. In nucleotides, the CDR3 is TGTGCCAGCAGTTACGGGGGGGCTGAAGCTTTCTTT. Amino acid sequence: CASSYGGAEAFF.